This T cell receptor (beta chain) was obtained from a study of tissue T cells after allogeneic stem cell transplantation (dated by TCRdb to 2022 to 2024). Concerning the study at large: The study profiled TCR beta repertoires across many tissues from research autopsies of patients with and without GVHD, plus mouse models of GVHD. The human arm was a prospective observational study without blinding or randomization. Study-wide findings and limitations: In both patients and mice, T cells from blood and spleen covered only a limited part of the TCR repertoire found in tissues. Which tissue TCRs were alloreactive or antigen-specific was not determined in the study, and some clones might have been persisting host cells. The patient cohort was small and varied clinically, and sampling depth was recognized as a limitation. Not many T cell clones showed up in more than one patient, yet clustering based on motifs uncovered repertoire signatures that were shared across patients in a tissue-specific way. Within patients, how anatomically similar tissues were was a major factor shaping TCR repertoire composition, regardless of disease or transplant status.

V has 5 bases trimmed and J has 4 bases trimmed; junction bases matching no gene number 8. The germline V gene yields MSHET for CDR1 and SYDVDS for CDR2. Spanning cysteine to phenylalanine, the CDR3 consists of 14 amino acids. Shown are 39 bases from within the CDR3, in frame from base 1. Remarks on this clone: Its antigen specificity is not known. For this mouse receptor, gene names and germline sequences are murine. With the read ending 1 residue before the CDR3 end, the germline J gene is used to fill in that end.

Receptor amplification or capture employed the immunoSEQ multiplex PCR assay. Adaptive Biotechnologies performed TCRbeta CDR3 sequencing at survey depth and reported CDR3 sequences, V/J genes, productive frequency, and template counts. Amplification of TCR beta CDR3 regions was performed from genomic DNA rather than from RNA. The study's own analysis went as follows. Pairwise repertoire overlap between tissues was quantified with Jensen-Shannon divergence, where 1 means complete divergence and 0 identical. Based on pairwise JSD values, tissues were grouped by single-linkage agglomerative hierarchical clustering, and the results were shown as dendrograms. GLIPH2 was applied to all patient samples using simulation_depth 1000, kmer_min_depth 3, and cdr3_length_cutoff 8, and only groups with more than two unique CDR3s were retained. A standardized tissue-overlap score extrapolated Jaccard GLIPH-group overlap across patients to a standard repertoire size of 1000 clones. Linear mixed-effect models, with tissue included as a fixed effect and individual included as a random effect, were used to assess associations of diversity with clinical or experimental variables. The source is immuneACCESS, and TCRdb retained only in-frame sequences with V and J called. Part of the clones is not carried over; for the studies checked, unresolved V genes explain less than half of this, and the remainder is unexplained. V, J and clone size reflect that table, while D and trimming were determined from the DNA. The table for this sample lists tens of thousands of clones; around 73% of them were counted only once. The ten most abundant clones make up approximately 0.72% of the sample.

This clonotype was obtained from a pool of C57BL/6 mice in good health. Sample: sorted cells pooled from one or two spleens. Recombination connected TRBV29 to TRBJ2-7; the central 7 bases match TRBD1. Here the CDR3 is given as CASSTPRDSYEQYF. The DNA read from the CDR3 is TGTGCTAGCAGTACCCCCCGGGACAGTTATGAACAGTAC.